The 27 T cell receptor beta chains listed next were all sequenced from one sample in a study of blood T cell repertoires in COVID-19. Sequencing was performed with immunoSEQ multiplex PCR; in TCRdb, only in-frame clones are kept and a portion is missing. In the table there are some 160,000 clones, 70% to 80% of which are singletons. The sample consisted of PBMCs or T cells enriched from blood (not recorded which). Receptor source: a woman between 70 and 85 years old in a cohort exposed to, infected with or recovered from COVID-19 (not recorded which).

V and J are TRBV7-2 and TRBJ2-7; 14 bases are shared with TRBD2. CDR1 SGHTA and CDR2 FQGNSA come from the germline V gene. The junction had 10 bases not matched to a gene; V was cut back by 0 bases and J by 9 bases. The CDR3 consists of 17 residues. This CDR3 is CASSLALGTSGSGVQYF. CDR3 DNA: TGTGCCAGCAGCTTAGCGCTTGGGACTAGCGGGAGTGGTGTGCAGTACTTC.

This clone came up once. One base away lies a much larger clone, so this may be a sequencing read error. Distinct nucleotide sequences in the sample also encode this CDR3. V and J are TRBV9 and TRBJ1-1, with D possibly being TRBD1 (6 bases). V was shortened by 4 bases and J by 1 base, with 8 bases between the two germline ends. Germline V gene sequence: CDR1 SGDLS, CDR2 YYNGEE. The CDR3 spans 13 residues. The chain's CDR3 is CASSLQGNTEAFF. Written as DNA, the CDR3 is TGTGCCAGCAGCTTACAGGGGAACACTGAAGCTTTCTTT.

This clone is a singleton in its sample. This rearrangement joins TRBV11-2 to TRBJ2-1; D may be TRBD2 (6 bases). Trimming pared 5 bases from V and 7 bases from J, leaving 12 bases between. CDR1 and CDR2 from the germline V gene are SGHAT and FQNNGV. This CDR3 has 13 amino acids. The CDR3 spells CASSRNRENEQFF. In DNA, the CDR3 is TGTGCCAGCAGCAGAAATCGGGAGAATGAGCAGTTCTTC.

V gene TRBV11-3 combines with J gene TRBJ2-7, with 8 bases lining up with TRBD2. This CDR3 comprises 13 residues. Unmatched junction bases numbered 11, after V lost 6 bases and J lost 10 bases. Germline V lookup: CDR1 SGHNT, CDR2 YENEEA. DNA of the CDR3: TGTGCCAGCAGACCAACTGCGAGCGGGAGTCAGTACTTC. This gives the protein CASRPTASGSQYF.

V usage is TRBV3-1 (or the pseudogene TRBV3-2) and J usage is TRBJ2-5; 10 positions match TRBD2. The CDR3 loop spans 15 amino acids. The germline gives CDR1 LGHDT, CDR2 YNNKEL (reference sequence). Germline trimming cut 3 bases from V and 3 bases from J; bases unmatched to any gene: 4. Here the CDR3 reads CASSHVGLAEETQYF. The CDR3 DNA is TGTGCCAGCAGCCACGTTGGACTAGCGGAAGAGACCCAGTACTTC.

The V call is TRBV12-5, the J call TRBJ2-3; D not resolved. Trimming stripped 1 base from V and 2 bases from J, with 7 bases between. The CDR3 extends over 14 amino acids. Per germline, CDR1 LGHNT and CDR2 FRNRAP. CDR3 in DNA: TGTGCTAGTGGTTTGGGGCAGGACACAGATACGCAGTATTTT. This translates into CASGLGQDTDTQYF.

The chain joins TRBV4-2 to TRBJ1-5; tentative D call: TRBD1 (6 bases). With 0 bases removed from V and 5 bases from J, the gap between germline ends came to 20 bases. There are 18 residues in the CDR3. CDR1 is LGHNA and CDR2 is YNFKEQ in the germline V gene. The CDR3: CASSQEFPGATGDQPQHF. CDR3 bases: TGTGCCAGCAGCCAAGAATTCCCAGGGGCCACCGGCGATCAGCCCCAGCATTTT.

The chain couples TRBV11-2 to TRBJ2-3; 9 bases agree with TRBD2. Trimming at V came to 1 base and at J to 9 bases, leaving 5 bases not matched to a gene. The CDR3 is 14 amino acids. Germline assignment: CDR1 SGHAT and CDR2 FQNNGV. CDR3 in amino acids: CASSLGVAGDTQYF. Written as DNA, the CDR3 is TGTGCCAGCAGCTTAGGGGTAGCGGGAGACACGCAGTATTTT. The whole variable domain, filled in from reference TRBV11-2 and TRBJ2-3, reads EAGVAQSPRYKIIEKRQSVAFWCNPISGHATLYWYQQILGQGPKLLIQFQNNGVVDDSQLPKDRFSAERLKGVDSTLKIQPAKLEDSAVYLCASSLGVAGDTQYFGPGTRLTVL.

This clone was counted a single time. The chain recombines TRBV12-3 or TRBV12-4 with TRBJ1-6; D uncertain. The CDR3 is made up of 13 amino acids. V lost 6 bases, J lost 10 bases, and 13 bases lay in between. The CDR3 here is CASSLLRGSPLHF. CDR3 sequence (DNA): TGTGCCAGCAGCCTACTCCGCGGCTCACCCCTCCACTTT.

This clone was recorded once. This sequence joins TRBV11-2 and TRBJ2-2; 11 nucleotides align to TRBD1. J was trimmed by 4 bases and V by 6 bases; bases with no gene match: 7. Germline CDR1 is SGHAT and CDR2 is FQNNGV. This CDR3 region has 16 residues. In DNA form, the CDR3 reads TGTGCCAGCAGACAAACCGGGACAGGGGGCACCGGGGAGCTGTTTTTT. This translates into CASRQTGTGGTGELFF.

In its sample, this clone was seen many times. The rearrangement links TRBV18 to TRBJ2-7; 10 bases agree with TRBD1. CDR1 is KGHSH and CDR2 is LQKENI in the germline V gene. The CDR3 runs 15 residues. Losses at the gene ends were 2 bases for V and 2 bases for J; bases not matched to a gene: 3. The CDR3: CASSPRDRGTYEQYF. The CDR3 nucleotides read TGTGCCAGCTCACCAAGGGACAGGGGCACCTACGAGCAGTACTTC.

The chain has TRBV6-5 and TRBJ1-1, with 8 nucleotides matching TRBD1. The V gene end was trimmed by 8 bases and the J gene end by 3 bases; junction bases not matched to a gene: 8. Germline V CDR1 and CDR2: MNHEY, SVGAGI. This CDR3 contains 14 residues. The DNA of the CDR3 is TGTGCCAGCTCAAAGACAGGGGAGTACACTGAAGCTTTCTTT. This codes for CASSKTGEYTEAFF.

CDR3 in amino acids: CATSDLMGATGELFF. DNA for the CDR3: TGTGCCACCAGTGATTTGATGGGGGCGACCGGGGAGCTGTTTTTT. The chain couples TRBV24-1 to TRBJ2-2; D perhaps matches TRBD1 (6 bases). Germline values: CDR1 KGHDR, CDR2 SFDVKD. The CDR3 extends over 15 amino acids. V gave up 0 bases and J gave up 5 bases, with 9 bases separating them.

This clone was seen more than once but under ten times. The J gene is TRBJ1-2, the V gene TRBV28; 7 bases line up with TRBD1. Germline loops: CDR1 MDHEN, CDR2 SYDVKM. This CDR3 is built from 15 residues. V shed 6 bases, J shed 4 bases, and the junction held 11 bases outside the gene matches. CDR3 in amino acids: CASSPSTGFSYGYTF. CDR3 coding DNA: TGTGCCAGCAGCCCGTCGACAGGGTTTAGCTATGGCTACACCTTC.

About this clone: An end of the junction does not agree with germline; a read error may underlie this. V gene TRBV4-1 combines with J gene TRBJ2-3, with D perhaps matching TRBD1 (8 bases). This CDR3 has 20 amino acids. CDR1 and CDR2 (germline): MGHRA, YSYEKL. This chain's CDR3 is CASSQERNRGGEVHTYTQYF. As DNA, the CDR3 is TGCGCCAGCAGCCAAGAGAGGAACAGGGGGGGAGAAGTCCACACATATACGCAGTATTTT.

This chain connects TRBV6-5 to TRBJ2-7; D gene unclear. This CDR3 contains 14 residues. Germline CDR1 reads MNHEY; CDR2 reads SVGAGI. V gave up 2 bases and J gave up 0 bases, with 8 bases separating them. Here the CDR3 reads CASSYDSSSYEQYF. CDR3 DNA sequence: TGTGCCAGCAGTTACGATAGCAGCTCCTACGAGCAGTACTTC.

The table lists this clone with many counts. The CDR3 nucleotides are TGTGCCAGCAGCCCAGGACTGGACCTAGGGCATACGCAGTATTTT. Protein product: CASSPGLDLGHTQYF. This chain links TRBV5-6 with TRBJ2-3; D is possibly TRBD2 (5 bases). The length of the CDR3 is 15 residues. Germline CDR1 SGHDT, CDR2 YYEEEE. Trimming left V 4 bases short and J 7 bases short, with 19 bases between.

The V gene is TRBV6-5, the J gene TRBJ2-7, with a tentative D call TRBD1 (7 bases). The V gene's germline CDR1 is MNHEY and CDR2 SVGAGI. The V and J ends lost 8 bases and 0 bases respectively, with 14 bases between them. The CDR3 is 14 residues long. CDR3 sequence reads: CASGGQGGSYEQYF. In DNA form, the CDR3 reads TGTGCCAGCGGCGGGCAGGGGGGCTCCTACGAGCAGTACTTC.

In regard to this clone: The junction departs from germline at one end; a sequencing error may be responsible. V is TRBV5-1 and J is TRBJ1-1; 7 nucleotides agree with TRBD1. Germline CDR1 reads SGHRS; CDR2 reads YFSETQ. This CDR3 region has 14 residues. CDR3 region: CTSSQTGAWAEAFF. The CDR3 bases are TGCACCAGCAGCCAAACAGGGGCTTGGGCTGAAGCTTTCTTT.

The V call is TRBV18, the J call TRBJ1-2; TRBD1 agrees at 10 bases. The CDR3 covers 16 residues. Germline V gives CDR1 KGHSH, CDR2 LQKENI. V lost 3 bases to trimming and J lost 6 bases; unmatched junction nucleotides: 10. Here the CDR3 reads CASSPTGTGESNGYTF. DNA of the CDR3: TGTGCCAGCTCACCTACCGGGACAGGGGAGTCTAATGGCTACACCTTC.

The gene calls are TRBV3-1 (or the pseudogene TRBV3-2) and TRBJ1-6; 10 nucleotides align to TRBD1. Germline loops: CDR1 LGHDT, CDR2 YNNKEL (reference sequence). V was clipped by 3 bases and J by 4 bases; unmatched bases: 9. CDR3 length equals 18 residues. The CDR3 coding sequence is TGTGCCAGCAGCCAGCCGGGACAGGGGTCGGTTTATAATTCACCCCTCCACTTT. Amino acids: CASSQPGQGSVYNSPLHF.

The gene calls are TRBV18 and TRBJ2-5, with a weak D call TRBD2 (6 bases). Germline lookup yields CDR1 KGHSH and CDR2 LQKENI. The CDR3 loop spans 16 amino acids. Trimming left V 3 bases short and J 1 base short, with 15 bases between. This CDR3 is CASSPRAAGSQETQYF. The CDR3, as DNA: TGTGCCAGCTCACCCCGCGCTGCGGGGAGCCAAGAGACCCAGTACTTC.

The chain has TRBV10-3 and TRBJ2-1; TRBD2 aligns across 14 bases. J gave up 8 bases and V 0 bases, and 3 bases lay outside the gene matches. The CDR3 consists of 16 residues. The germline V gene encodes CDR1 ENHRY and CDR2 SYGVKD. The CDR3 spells CAISESTSGRAHEQFF. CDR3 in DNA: TGTGCCATCAGTGAGTCGACTAGCGGGAGGGCCCATGAGCAGTTCTTC.

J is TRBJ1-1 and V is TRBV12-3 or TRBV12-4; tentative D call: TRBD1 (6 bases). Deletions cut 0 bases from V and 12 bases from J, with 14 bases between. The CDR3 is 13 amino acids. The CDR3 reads CASSLAGSGVPFF. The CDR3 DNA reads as TGTGCCAGCAGTTTAGCGGGGTCAGGGGTACCTTTCTTT.

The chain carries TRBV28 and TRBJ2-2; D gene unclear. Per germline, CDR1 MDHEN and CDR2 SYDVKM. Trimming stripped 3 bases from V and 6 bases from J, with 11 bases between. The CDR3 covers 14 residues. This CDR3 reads CASSFFSHAGELFF. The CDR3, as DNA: TGTGCCAGCAGTTTTTTTAGCCACGCCGGGGAGCTGTTTTTT.

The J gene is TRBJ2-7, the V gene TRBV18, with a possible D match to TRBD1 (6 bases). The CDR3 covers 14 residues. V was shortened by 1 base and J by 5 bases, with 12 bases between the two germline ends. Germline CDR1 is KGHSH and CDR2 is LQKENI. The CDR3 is CASSPLTGSDEQYF. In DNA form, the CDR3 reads TGTGCCAGCTCACCACTCACAGGGTCGGACGAGCAGTACTTC.

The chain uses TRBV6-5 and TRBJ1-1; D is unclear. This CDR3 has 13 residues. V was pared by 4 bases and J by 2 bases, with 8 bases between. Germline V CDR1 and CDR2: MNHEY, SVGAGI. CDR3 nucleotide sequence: TGTGCCAGCAGTTCCCTAATAAACACTGAAGCTTTCTTT. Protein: CASSSLINTEAFF.